The 18 T cell receptor beta chains in this list originate from one sample, sequenced in a study of T cell changes during pregnancy in multiple sclerosis. Profiling relied on immunoSEQ multiplex PCR, and the TCRdb table lists in-frame clones only, not all of them. The repertoire holds approximately 40,000 clones, with approximately 90% as singletons. The material was CD4+ T cells from peripheral blood mononuclear cells, obtained in the second trimester of pregnancy. The source is a female donor with multiple sclerosis, enrolled in a pregnancy study.

The genes are TRBV19 and TRBJ2-5, with TRBD1 matching over 9 bases. The CDR3 totals 16 residues. Unmatched junction bases numbered 15, after V lost 9 bases and J lost 4 bases. In germline, CDR1 is LNHDA, CDR2 SQIVND (reference sequence). The chain's CDR3 is CASAHPGQGTRETQYF. The CDR3 DNA follows: TGTGCCAGCGCCCATCCCGGACAGGGGACCCGAGAGACCCAGTACTTC. Full variable domain (rest looked up from reference TRBV19 and TRBJ2-5): DGGITQSPKYLFRKEGQNVTLSCEQNLNHDAMYWYRQDPGQGLRLIYYSQIVNDFQKGDIAEGYSVSREKKESFPLTVTSAQKNPTAFYLCASAHPGQGTRETQYFGPGTRLLVL.

V and J are TRBV18 and TRBJ1-1; the D is unclear. The CDR3 extends over 11 amino acids. Germline V CDR1 and CDR2: KGHSH, LQKENI. Trimming removed 6 bases from V and 4 bases from J, with 6 bases in between. The CDR3 sequence is CASSGSTEAFF. CDR3 DNA sequence: TGTGCCAGCTCCGGTTCCACTGAAGCTTTCTTT.

The chain combines TRBV2 with TRBJ2-1; 11 bases map to TRBD2. In germline, CDR1 is SNHLY, CDR2 FYNNEI. CDR3 length equals 15 residues. The J segment lost 2 bases and the V segment lost 4 bases, leaving 1 base of the junction unmatched. CDR3 residues: CASSVAGGAYNEQFF. In DNA form, the CDR3 reads TGTGCCAGCAGTGTAGCGGGGGGGGCCTACAATGAGCAGTTCTTC.

The chain uses TRBV7-2 and TRBJ1-5; D gene uncertain. The germline V gene has CDR1 SGHTA and CDR2 FQGNSA. V was pared by 2 bases and J by 4 bases, with 12 bases between. The CDR3 runs to 15 residues. The CDR3: CASSLSGSKNQPQHF. DNA of the CDR3: TGTGCCAGCAGCTTATCGGGGTCCAAGAATCAGCCCCAGCATTTT.

This clone was seen just once. The V gene is TRBV19, the J gene TRBJ1-1, with a possible D match to TRBD1 (5 bases). Trimming stripped 6 bases from V and 5 bases from J, with 16 bases between. The V gene's germline CDR1 is LNHDA and CDR2 SQIVND (reference sequence). The CDR3 sequence is 14 residues long. The CDR3 bases are TGTGCCAGTAGATCCGGGCGGGGGGAAACTGAAGCTTTCTTT. It encodes CASRSGRGETEAFF.

V and J are TRBV10-3 and TRBJ2-3, with TRBD1 as a possible D gene (6 bases). The CDR3 contains 12 residues. V lost 9 bases to trimming and J lost 2 bases, with 9 bases between them. CDR1 and CDR2 (germline): ENHRY, SYGVKD. The CDR3 DNA reads as TGTGCCATAGGGACACCCACAGATACGCAGTATTTT. Protein product: CAIGTPTDTQYF.

The V call is TRBV29-1, the J call TRBJ1-2; D is perhaps TRBD1 (6 bases). The CDR3 spans 13 residues. The germline V gene has CDR1 SQVTM and CDR2 ANQGSEA. V was cut by 3 bases and J by 4 bases, with 12 bases left in between. The CDR3, as DNA: TGCAGCGTTGAGCCGGGACAAGTCTATGGCTACACCTTC. Translated: CSVEPGQVYGYTF.

The chain joins TRBV28 to TRBJ1-4, with D uncertain. Between the trimmed V and J ends, which lost 5 bases and 0 bases, there was a span of 7 bases. The CDR3 runs to 14 residues. CDR1 and CDR2 (germline): MDHEN, SYDVKM. The CDR3 nucleotides read TGTGCCAGCAGTGGAGTTACAACTAATGAAAAACTGTTTTTT. Its translation: CASSGVTTNEKLFF.

This clone was seen a handful of times. The V and J genes are TRBV6-5 and TRBJ1-1; TRBD1 matches at 8 bases. The CDR3 covers 15 residues. The germline gives CDR1 MNHEY, CDR2 SVGAGI. Trimming removed 5 bases from V and 4 bases from J; junction bases left unmatched: 9. In nucleotides, the CDR3 is TGTGCCAGCAGTCCCCCAGGGGGCGCAAGCACTGAAGCTTTCTTT. Protein: CASSPPGGASTEAFF.

J is TRBJ2-7 and V is TRBV4-3; TRBD2 matches 10 bases. The CDR3 is made up of 15 amino acids. Germline V CDR1 and CDR2: LGHNA, YSLEER. V lost 1 base and J lost 3; bases outside the gene matches: 3. Here the CDR3 reads CASSQGSGRGYEQYF. CDR3 DNA: TGCGCCAGCAGCCAAGGGAGCGGGAGGGGCTACGAGCAGTACTTC.

V usage is TRBV29-1 and J usage is TRBJ1-1; TRBD1 aligns across 12 bases. Losses at the gene ends were 5 bases for V and 5 bases for J; bases not matched to a gene: 9. This CDR3 has 15 amino acids. From germline, CDR1 is SQVTM and CDR2 ANQGSEA. The CDR3 coding sequence is TGCAGCGTTTTGGGACAGGGGGCTTTATGGACTGAAGCTTTCTTT. Its protein product is CSVLGQGALWTEAFF.

Comments on this clone: The sample has other DNA sequences that encode this CDR3 too. V gene TRBV5-6 combines with J gene TRBJ2-1; TRBD2 matches at 14 bases. Germline CDR1 reads SGHDT; CDR2 reads YYEEEE. The CDR3 has 18 residues. Unmatched junction bases numbered 8, after V lost 4 bases and J lost 2 bases. CDR3: CASSTGLAGGGPYNEQFF. In nucleotides, the CDR3 is TGTGCCAGCAGCACCGGACTAGCGGGAGGAGGGCCCTACAATGAGCAGTTCTTC.

In its sample, this clone was seen a few times. This chain links TRBV10-1 with TRBJ2-2; 10 nucleotides match TRBD1. The CDR3 has 12 amino acids. CDR1 and CDR2 from the germline V gene are WNHNN and SYGVQD (reference sequence). V trimming: 9 bases; J trimming: 12 bases; junction bases outside the gene matches: 7. CDR3 DNA sequence: TGCGCCAGGACAGGGGGCGATGTGAAGCTGTTTTTT. Its protein product is CARTGGDVKLFF.

The chain is built from TRBV29-1 and TRBJ1-2; 10 bases are shared with TRBD1. Germline assignment: CDR1 SQVTM and CDR2 ANQGSEA. The V and J ends lost 7 bases and 4 bases, in that order; junction bases with no gene match: 6. CDR3 length equals 13 residues. CDR3 residues: CSDGQGDTYGYTF. CDR3 in DNA: TGCAGCGACGGACAGGGGGATACCTATGGCTACACCTTC.

The rearrangement joins TRBV12-5 to TRBJ2-1, with D perhaps matching TRBD2 (5 bases). CDR3 length: 14 residues. Trimming took off 5 bases at V and 7 bases at J, with 15 bases between the two ends. CDR1 is LGHNT, CDR2 FRNRAP, per germline. CDR3 in amino acids: CASGAPGTKNEQFF. CDR3 nucleotide sequence: TGTGCTAGTGGTGCCCCGGGAACGAAGAATGAGCAGTTCTTC.

The genes are TRBV19 and TRBJ2-5; 10 bases are a match to TRBD1. CDR1 and CDR2 (germline): LNHDA, SQIVND (reference sequence). This CDR3 contains 15 residues. V shed 4 bases, J shed 5 bases, and the junction held 7 bases outside the gene matches. The CDR3 spells CASSTPTGGQETQYF. In nucleotides, the CDR3 is TGTGCCAGTAGTACCCCGACAGGGGGCCAGGAGACCCAGTACTTC.

The chain carries TRBV29-1 and TRBJ1-1, with 7 positions matching TRBD1. Per germline, CDR1 SQVTM and CDR2 ANQGSEA. The CDR3 is 15 residues long. Trimming cost V 7 bases and J 0 bases; bases outside gene matches: 11. CDR3 loop: CSAEVQGLMNTEAFF. In DNA form, the CDR3 reads TGCAGCGCCGAAGTACAGGGGCTAATGAACACTGAAGCTTTCTTT.

V and J are TRBV29-1 and TRBJ2-1, with TRBD2 matching over 15 bases. V shed 6 bases, J shed 4 bases, and the junction held 4 bases outside the gene matches. The CDR3 has 15 amino acids. Germline-derived CDR1 and CDR2 are SQVTM and ANQGSEA. CDR3 sequence: CSVPGLAGGYNEQFF. The CDR3 bases are TGCAGCGTCCCGGGACTAGCGGGAGGATACAATGAGCAGTTCTTC.